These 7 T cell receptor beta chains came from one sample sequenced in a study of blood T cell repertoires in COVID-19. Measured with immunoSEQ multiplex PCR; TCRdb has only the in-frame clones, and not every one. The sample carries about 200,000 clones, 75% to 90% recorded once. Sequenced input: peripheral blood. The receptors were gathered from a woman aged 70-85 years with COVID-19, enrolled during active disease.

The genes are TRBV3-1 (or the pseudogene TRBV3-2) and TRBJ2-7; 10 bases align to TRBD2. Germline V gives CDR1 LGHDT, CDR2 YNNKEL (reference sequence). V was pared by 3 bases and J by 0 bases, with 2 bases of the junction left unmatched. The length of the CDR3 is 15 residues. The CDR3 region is CASSHTSGNSYEQYF. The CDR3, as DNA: TGTGCCAGCAGCCATACTAGCGGGAACTCCTACGAGCAGTACTTC.

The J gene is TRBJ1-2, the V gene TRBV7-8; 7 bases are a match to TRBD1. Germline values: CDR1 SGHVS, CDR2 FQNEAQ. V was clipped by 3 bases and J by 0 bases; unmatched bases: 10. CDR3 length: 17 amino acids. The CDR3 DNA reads TGTGCCAGCAGCTTTTTGACAGGGCCAACTTCTAACTATGGCTACACCTTC. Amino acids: CASSFLTGPTSNYGYTF.

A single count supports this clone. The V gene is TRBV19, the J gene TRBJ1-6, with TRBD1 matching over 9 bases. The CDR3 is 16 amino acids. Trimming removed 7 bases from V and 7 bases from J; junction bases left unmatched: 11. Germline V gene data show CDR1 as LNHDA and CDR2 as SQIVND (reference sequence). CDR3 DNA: TGTGCCAGTAAGAGTGAGGCCGGGACAGGGAATTCACCCCTCCACTTT. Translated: CASKSEAGTGNSPLHF.

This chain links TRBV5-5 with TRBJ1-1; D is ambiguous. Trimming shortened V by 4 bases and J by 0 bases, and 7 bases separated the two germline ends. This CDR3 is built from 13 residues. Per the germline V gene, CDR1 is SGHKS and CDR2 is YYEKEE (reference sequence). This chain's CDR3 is CASSLRLNTEAFF. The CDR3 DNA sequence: TGTGCCAGCAGCCTAAGATTGAACACTGAAGCTTTCTTT. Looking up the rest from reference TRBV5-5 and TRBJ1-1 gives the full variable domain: DAGVTQSPTHLIKTRGQQVTLRCSPISGHKSVSWYQQVLGQGPQFIFQYYEKEERGRGNFPDRFSARQFPNYSSELNVNALLLGDSALYLCASSLRLNTEAFFGQGTRLTVV.

The DNA of the CDR3 is TGTGCCAGCAGTGAAACCGGACAGGGGGTCCGAAGGGATGGCTACACCTTC. This translates into CASSETGQGVRRDGYTF. The gene calls are TRBV25-1 and TRBJ1-2; TRBD1 agrees at 10 bases. This CDR3 has 17 residues. Germline values: CDR1 MGHDK, CDR2 SYGVNS. Losses at the gene ends were 2 bases for V and 6 bases for J; bases not matched to a gene: 12.

The CDR3 spells CASSRGGKEKEQYF. In DNA form, the CDR3 reads TGTGCCAGTTCCCGGGGCGGGAAAGAAAAGGAGCAGTACTTC. This chain joins TRBV28 and TRBJ2-7; tentatively, D is TRBD2 (6 bases). CDR1 is MDHEN, CDR2 SYDVKM, per germline. Trimming left V 9 bases short and J 7 bases short, with 22 bases between. This CDR3 comprises 14 residues.

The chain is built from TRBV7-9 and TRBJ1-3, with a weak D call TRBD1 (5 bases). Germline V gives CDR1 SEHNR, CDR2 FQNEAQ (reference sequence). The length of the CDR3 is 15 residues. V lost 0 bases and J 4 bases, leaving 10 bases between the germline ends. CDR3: CASSLAGGGGNTIYF. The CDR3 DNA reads TGTGCCAGCAGCTTAGCCGGGGGTGGCGGAAACACCATATATTTT.